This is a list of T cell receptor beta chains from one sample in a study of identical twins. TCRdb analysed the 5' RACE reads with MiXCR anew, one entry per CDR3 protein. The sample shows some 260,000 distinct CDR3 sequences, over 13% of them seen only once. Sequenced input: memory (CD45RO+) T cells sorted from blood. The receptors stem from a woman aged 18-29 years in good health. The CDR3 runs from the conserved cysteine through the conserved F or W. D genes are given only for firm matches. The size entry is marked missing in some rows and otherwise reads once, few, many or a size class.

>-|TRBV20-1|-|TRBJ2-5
CSAPVQLQETQYF
TGCAGTGCCCCGGTCCAGCTCCAAGAGACCCAGTACTTC
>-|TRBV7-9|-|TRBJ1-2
CASSPQANYGYTF
TGTGCCAGCAGCCCCCAGGCGAACTATGGCTACACCTTC
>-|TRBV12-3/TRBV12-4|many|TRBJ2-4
CASSLDGSRNIQYF
TGTGCCAGCAGTTTAGACGGGAGTCGGAACATTCAGTACTTC
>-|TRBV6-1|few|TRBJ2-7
CASSEGTESSYEQYF
TGTGCCAGCAGTGAAGGGACAGAGAGCTCCTACGAGCAGTACTTC
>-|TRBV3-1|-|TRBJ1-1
CASSHLHKNTEAFF
TGTGCCAGCAGCCATCTCCACAAGAACACTGAAGCTTTCTTT
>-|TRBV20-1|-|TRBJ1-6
CSARSRGPTSNSPLHF
TGCAGTGCTAGATCAAGGGGCCCGACCTCGAATTCACCCCTCCACTTT
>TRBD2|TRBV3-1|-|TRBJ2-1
CASSQGRRGGHEQFF
TGTGCCAGCAGCCAAGGGAGGCGGGGGGGCCATGAGCAGTTCTTC
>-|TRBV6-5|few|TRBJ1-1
CASSYSRDTPEAFF
TGTGCCAGCAGTTACAGCCGGGACACCCCTGAAGCTTTCTTT
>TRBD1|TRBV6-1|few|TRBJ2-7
CASRPQGAGGYEQYF
TGTGCCAGCAGACCCCAGGGGGCCGGGGGCTACGAGCAGTACTTC
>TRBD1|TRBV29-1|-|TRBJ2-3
CSVEKGTASDTQYF
TGCAGCGTTGAAAAGGGGACAGCTTCAGATACGCAGTATTTT
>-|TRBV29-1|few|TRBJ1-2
CSVMGGRDEVNYGYTF
TGCAGCGTCATGGGGGGGAGGGACGAAGTTAACTATGGCTACACCTTC
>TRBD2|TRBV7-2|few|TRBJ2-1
CASSARLAGDSHEQFF
TGTGCCAGCAGCGCGAGACTAGCGGGAGATTCCCATGAGCAGTTCTTC
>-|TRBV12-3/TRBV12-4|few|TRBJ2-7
CASGATGSEHKQYF
TGTGCCAGCGGGGCGACGGGCAGTGAACATAAGCAGTACTTC